This TCR beta chain was captured by sequencing in a study of cytomegalovirus exposure and HLA in healthy donors. Study-level information: The 120 or so validation repertoires were produced on the same platform as the 670 or so repertoires of the first cohort. This was reported in a later analysis.

V shed 3 bases and J shed 6 bases, with 4 bases lying between them. CDR3 size: 11 residues. Germline CDR1 SGHTA, CDR2 FQGNSA. Method: immunoSEQ multiplex PCR; TCRdb's copy keeps in-frame clones and lacks some. The table shows almost 75,000 clones, with 70% to 90% occurring only once. About this clone: The antigen is not known.

Study-level points and caveats: Associated with cytomegalovirus, according to the listing, were 150 to 200 TCR beta chains. Most observed TCR sequences were rare, whereas some public TCRs were detected in many donors.

The sequenced material came from PBMCs. The source of this sequence is a man aged 25-40 years in good health and CMV-seronegative. The chain joins TRBV7-2 to TRBJ2-3; no definite D call. In nucleotides, the CDR3 is TGTGCCAGCAGCTTCGCGGATACGCAGTATTTT. This encodes CASSFADTQYF.